This entry is about one T cell receptor beta chain. Its antigen is not known. This same CDR3 is encoded by further DNA sequences in the sample. The record originates from a study of OX40 agonist ivuxolimab in advanced cancers. Study context: Eligibility rules accepted prior anti-PD-1, anti-PD-L1 or anti-CTLA-4 therapy, and 35% to 45% had some. General study findings and limits: On average, CD8+ T cells showed a greater number of expanded clones than CD4+. Undetermined was the antigen specificity of the expanded peripheral T cells. Both blood CD4+ and CD8+ T cells showed clonal growth by week 6 at 0.1 to 3.0 mg/kg.

The CDR3 contains 13 residues. CDR1 and CDR2 from the germline V gene are KGHSH and LQKENI. The V end lost 3 bases, the J end lost 2 bases, and 8 bases lay between the germline ends. Repertoires were generated with immunoSEQ multiplex PCR, while TCRdb's copy carries only in-frame clones and drops some. The repertoire holds about 100,000 clones, with about nine tenths as singletons. This TCR was sampled from an adult with an advanced solid tumor such as melanoma, head and neck, liver or kidney cancer. This specimen was CD4+ or CD8+ T cells sorted from blood, taken in a trial of the OX40 agonist ivuxolimab. This chain uses TRBV18 with TRBJ2-7; D gene ambiguous. The CDR3 bases are TGTGCCAGCTCACCGGGCGGCACCTACGAGCAGTACTTC. Residues: CASSPGGTYEQYF.